Each of the 25 T cell receptor beta chains below was sequenced from the same sample in a study of blood T cell repertoires in COVID-19. Method: immunoSEQ multiplex PCR; TCRdb's copy keeps in-frame clones and lacks some. The table shows roughly 200,000 clones, with 90% occurring only once. Sample: peripheral blood. These receptors were collected from a man in his forties or fifties with acute or convalescent COVID-19.

V and J are TRBV18 and TRBJ2-3, with TRBD1 identical over 9 bases. The CDR3 is 17 amino acids. J lost 6 bases, V lost 3 bases, and 13 bases had no gene match. Per germline, CDR1 KGHSH and CDR2 LQKENI. The DNA of the CDR3 is TGTGCCAGCTCACCTCAGCTAGGACAGGGGATAGGCGATACGCAGTATTTT. It specifies CASSPQLGQGIGDTQYF. Complete variable domain (other parts from reference TRBV18 and TRBJ2-3): NAGVMQNPRHLVRRRGQEARLRCSPMKGHSHVYWYRQLPEEGLKFMVYLQKENIIDESGMPKERFSAEFPKEGPSILRIQQVVRGDSAAYFCASSPQLGQGIGDTQYFGPGTRLTVL.

This rearrangement joins TRBV9 to TRBJ2-7; 7 bases are a match to TRBD1. The CDR3 contains 14 residues. Germline V gene sequence: CDR1 SGDLS, CDR2 YYNGEE. The V and J ends lost 4 bases and 2 bases, in that order; junction bases with no gene match: 6. The CDR3 loop is CASSSGQTPYEQYF. CDR3 in DNA: TGTGCCAGCAGCTCGGGACAGACTCCCTACGAGCAGTACTTC.

DNA for the CDR3: TGTGCCTGGATGCCGCCGGGACAGGGGTCTGGAAACACCATATATTTT. It is translated as CAWMPPGQGSGNTIYF. The J gene is TRBJ1-3, the V gene TRBV30, with 10 bases matching TRBD1. V dropped 4 bases and J dropped 1; count of bases not matched to a gene: 7. The CDR3 totals 16 residues. Germline CDR1 and CDR2: GTSNPN and SVGIG (reference sequence).

This chain joins TRBV7-3 and TRBJ1-6; 8 bases line up with TRBD1. Germline assignment: CDR1 SGHTA and CDR2 FQGTGA. V lost 6 bases, J lost 9 bases, and 13 bases stayed unmatched. CDR3 length: 16 amino acids. CDR3 DNA: TGTGCCAGCAGTTCCACGGGACAGGCTATCGTTTCACCCCTCCACTTT. It encodes CASSSTGQAIVSPLHF.

The V and J genes are TRBV28 and TRBJ2-5; possibly TRBD2 for D (5 bases). V was cut by 3 bases and J by 5 bases, with 19 bases left in between. This CDR3 spans 16 amino acids. Per the germline V gene, CDR1 is MDHEN and CDR2 is SYDVKM. The DNA of the CDR3 is TGTGCCAGCAGTTTCCCGCGACCAGGACGCGGGGAGACCCAGTACTTC. Translation gives CASSFPRPGRGETQYF.

The chain is built from TRBV10-2 and TRBJ2-7; 9 bases fit TRBD1. The germline V gene encodes CDR1 WSHSY and CDR2 SAAADI. CDR3 length: 17 residues. The ends lost 7 bases at V and 5 bases at J; junction bases unmatched: 18. Here the CDR3 reads CASTLGGLGTGLNEQYF. The DNA for the CDR3 is TGCGCCAGCACCCTCGGAGGGTTGGGGACAGGGCTCAACGAGCAGTACTTC.

The chain links TRBV7-2 to TRBJ2-3, with 9 bases lining up with TRBD2. Per germline, CDR1 SGHTA and CDR2 FQGNSA. V shed 8 bases, J shed 2 bases, and the junction held 8 bases outside the gene matches. The CDR3 totals 15 residues. For the CDR3, the DNA is TGTGCCAGCCAGACTAGCGGCTCGCTCACAGATACGCAGTATTTT. It yields the protein CASQTSGSLTDTQYF.

The chain joins TRBV9 to TRBJ1-3, with D perhaps matching TRBD1 (5 bases). Trimming took off 4 bases at V and 6 bases at J, with 17 bases between the two ends. CDR3 size: 15 residues. The germline CDR1 and CDR2 sequences are SGDLS and YYNGEE. The CDR3 DNA sequence: TGTGCCAGCAGCACGCACCAGGGTAGGGAAAACACCATATATTTT. Translating it yields CASSTHQGRENTIYF.

The genes are TRBV7-9 and TRBJ2-3; 7 positions agree with TRBD2. CDR3 size: 16 residues. After removal of 2 bases from V and 4 bases from J, the junction contained 9 bases not matched to a gene. Germline lookup yields CDR1 SEHNR and CDR2 FQNEAQ (reference sequence). The CDR3 DNA sequence: TGTGCCAGCAGCTTAAGTGGCGGGAGTAGGTCAGATACGCAGTATTTT. Protein sequence: CASSLSGGSRSDTQYF.

The table lists this clone with a count of one. The V and J genes are TRBV27 and TRBJ2-7, with TRBD2 matching over 8 bases. Germline-derived CDR1 and CDR2 are MNHEY and SMNVEV (reference sequence). Unmatched junction bases numbered 10, after V lost 8 bases and J lost 7 bases. CDR3 length: 13 amino acids. CDR3 amino acids: CASGVGLVGEQYF. CDR3 nucleotide sequence: TGTGCCAGCGGTGTGGGACTAGTGGGGGAGCAGTACTTC.

The V gene is TRBV6-6, the J gene TRBJ2-1; no clear D gene. Germline V gene lookup returns CDR1 MNHNY and CDR2 SVGAGI (reference sequence). Trimming cost V 6 bases and J 5 bases, with 11 bases left between them. The CDR3 covers 13 residues. The CDR3 nucleotides read TGTGCCAGCAGCTTGACTGTCCACAATGAGCAGTTCTTC. Protein: CASSLTVHNEQFF.

In its sample, this clone was seen once. The genes are TRBV7-8 and TRBJ1-5; D gene ambiguous. The CDR3 totals 15 residues. With 2 bases removed from V and 2 bases from J, the gap between germline ends came to 10 bases. Germline loops: CDR1 SGHVS, CDR2 FQNEAQ. CDR3 coding DNA: TGTGCCAGCAGCTTACTCCGGGTCGGCAATCAGCCCCAGCATTTT. Its protein is CASSLLRVGNQPQHF.

The chain links TRBV10-3 to TRBJ2-3, with 10 bases lining up with TRBD2. There are 15 residues in the CDR3. Germline lookup yields CDR1 ENHRY and CDR2 SYGVKD. The trim removed 0 bases at V and 6 bases at J, leaving 3 bases unmatched. This CDR3 is CAISESSGGYDTQYF. In nucleotides, the CDR3 is TGTGCCATCAGTGAGTCTAGCGGGGGGTATGATACGCAGTATTTT.

This clone occurred once. The DNA for the CDR3 is TGTGCCAGCAGTACTAGCGGGGGGGCATATGAGCAGTTCTTC. It translates to CASSTSGGAYEQFF. The chain couples TRBV6-5 to TRBJ2-1, with 13 positions matching TRBD2. The CDR3 spans 14 residues. V dropped 5 bases and J dropped 8; count of bases not matched to a gene: 3. Germline V gives CDR1 MNHEY, CDR2 SVGAGI.

V usage is TRBV5-6 and J usage is TRBJ2-7, with a weak D call TRBD1 (6 bases). Germline values: CDR1 SGHDT, CDR2 YYEEEE. V was pared by 2 bases and J by 5 bases, with 11 bases between. The CDR3 length is 13 residues. The CDR3 bases are TGTGCCAGCAGCTTACAGGGTTTAAACGAGCAGTACGTC. As protein: CASSLQGLNEQYV.

The chain is built from TRBV11-2 and TRBJ2-7, with a possible D match to TRBD2 (6 bases). The ends were cut back, 5 bases at V and 10 bases at J, with 21 bases in the middle. Germline-derived CDR1 and CDR2 are SGHAT and FQNNGV. The length of the CDR3 is 14 residues. The DNA of the CDR3 is TGTGCCAGCAGCGAAAAAGGGGACTGGTGGGATCAGTACTTC. This encodes CASSEKGDWWDQYF.

V is TRBV7-2 and J is TRBJ1-2; 10 bases are a match to TRBD1. The germline gives CDR1 SGHTA, CDR2 FQGNSA. Trimming took 4 bases from V and 5 from J; bases not matched to a gene: 16. The CDR3 totals 18 residues. CDR3 sequence reads: CASSSRDRGTTLIYGYTF. The CDR3 DNA sequence: TGTGCCAGCAGCTCCCGGGACAGGGGAACAACGCTTATTTATGGCTACACCTTC.

The J gene is TRBJ1-5, the V gene TRBV28; 8 bases match TRBD1. The germline CDR1 and CDR2 sequences are MDHEN and SYDVKM. This CDR3 comprises 15 residues. The V gene end was trimmed by 2 bases and the J gene end by 11 bases; junction bases not matched to a gene: 11. The CDR3 nucleotides read TGTGCCAGCAGTTTACCAGGGGGCCCCGCGCCCGCCCAGCATTTT. This sequence encodes CASSLPGGPAPAQHF. Filled out from reference TRBV28 and TRBJ1-5, the complete variable domain reads DVKVTQSSRYLVKRTGEKVFLECVQDMDHENMFWYRQDPGLGLRLIYFSYDVKMKEKGDIPEGYSVSREKKERFSLILESASTNQTSMYLCASSLPGGPAPAQHFGDGTRLSIL.

The CDR3 reads CASSERGGHEQYV. The CDR3, as DNA: TGTGCCAGCAGTGAGAGGGGAGGGCACGAGCAGTACGTC. V and J are TRBV6-2 or TRBV6-3 and TRBJ2-7; 7 bases agree with TRBD2. The germline gives CDR1 MNHEY, CDR2 SVGEGT. The CDR3 runs 13 residues. V lost 5 bases to trimming and J lost 5 bases; unmatched junction nucleotides: 6.

This clone was detected once. This chain links TRBV7-9 with TRBJ2-5, with TRBD1 as a possible D gene (5 bases). V lost 5 bases and J 5 bases, leaving 12 bases between the germline ends. The CDR3 is made up of 13 amino acids. The germline V gene has CDR1 SEHNR and CDR2 FQNEAQ (reference sequence). The CDR3 sequence: CASSPRVRETQYF. The CDR3 DNA sequence: TGTGCCAGCAGCCCCAGGGTGAGGGAGACCCAGTACTTC.

The chain employs TRBV30 and TRBJ1-6; 7 nucleotides match TRBD1. The length of the CDR3 is 17 residues. Germline V gives CDR1 GTSNPN, CDR2 SVGIG (reference sequence). V was pared by 5 bases and J by 6 bases, with 16 bases of the junction left unmatched. As DNA, the CDR3 is TGTGCCTGGGCCCCCTCCGGGGACAGAGGAACTAATTCACCCCTCCACTTT. Its translation is CAWAPSGDRGTNSPLHF.

The rearrangement joins TRBV2 to TRBJ2-5, with a possible D match to TRBD1 (5 bases). Germline V gene data show CDR1 as SNHLY and CDR2 as FYNNEI. This CDR3 region has 14 residues. Trimming stripped 4 bases from V and 3 bases from J, with 12 bases between. The CDR3 spells CASSAPGLEETQYF. DNA of the CDR3: TGTGCCAGCAGTGCTCCAGGGTTGGAAGAGACCCAGTACTTC.

This chain links TRBV21-1 with TRBJ1-5; the table assigns TRBD1, which was not confirmed against the DNA. TRBV21-1 is reported as a pseudogene. CDR3 length: 16 amino acids. The CDR3 region is CASSKVSLATNQPQHF. CDR3 nucleotides: TGTGCCAGCAGCAAAGTTTCCCTCGCGACAAATCAGCCCCAGCATTTT.

The V and J genes are TRBV5-8 and TRBJ2-5, with 10 bases matching TRBD2. V lost 4 bases to trimming and J lost 4 bases; unmatched junction nucleotides: 10. CDR3 length: 16 residues. The V gene's germline CDR1 is SGHTS and CDR2 YDEGEE. As DNA, the CDR3 is TGTGCCAGCAGCGGCCGAGCGGGAGGGCCATTAGAGACCCAGTACTTC. Protein product: CASSGRAGGPLETQYF. The full variable domain, its missing parts supplied by reference TRBV5-8 and TRBJ2-5, is EAGVTQSPTHLIKTRGQQATLRCSPISGHTSVYWYQQALGLGLQFLLWYDEGEERNRGNFPPRFSGRQFPNYSSELNVNALELEDSALYLCASSGRAGGPLETQYFGPGTRLLVL.

V is TRBV6-5 and J is TRBJ2-2; possible D gene TRBD1, 5 bases. Germline V gives CDR1 MNHEY, CDR2 SVGAGI. The CDR3 extends over 15 amino acids. Trimming pared 2 bases from V and 4 bases from J, leaving 11 bases between. CDR3 DNA sequence: TGTGCCAGCAGTTACGGCAGGGCGGCCACCGGGGAGCTGTTTTTT. Translated, it gives CASSYGRAATGELFF.